This T cell receptor beta chain came from a study of tumor-infiltrating lymphocytes in primary liver carcinoma. Study overall: The study included patients who were men and women aged 30 to 69 years. T1-T3 N0M0 was the stage of the tumors, which were 4.2 to 10 cm across.

Production of TCR beta cDNA used around 0.45 ug total RNA together with a constant-region primer. Library construction for TCR beta comprised three nested multiplex PCR rounds performed with slightly modified ARM-PCR. TRBV1-TRBV30 forward primers and a C-beta reverse primer were used in the first two PCR rounds, which each ran for about 10 cycles. Each CDR3 protein gets one entry after TCRdb re-called the multiplex PCR reads with MiXCR. The sample lists 300,000 to 350,000 distinct CDR3 sequences; 65% were seen once. This clonotype appeared a few times. The CDR3 has 15 residues. Trimming took off 2 bases at V and 8 bases at J, with 15 bases between the two ends. Germline V CDR1 and CDR2: SEHNR, FQNEAQ (reference sequence). Unsorted whole blood yielded blood RNA, and germline DNA was extracted as well. A four-milliliter peripheral blood sample was collected before surgery.

Material: peripheral blood. The V call is TRBV7-9, the J call TRBJ1-4; D call uncertain. The TCR sequence derives from a man aged 35-49 years with primary liver carcinoma and hepatitis B virus infection. The CDR3 bases are TGTGCCAGCAGCTTAAATGTTTGGCCTCGAGAAAAACTGTTTTTT. Encoded protein: CASSLNVWPREKLFF.